The 10 T cell receptor beta chains presented below share a single source sample, sequenced in a study (dated by TCRdb to the mid-2010s). Cells that were CD4+CD25+CD127-/low were isolated as Tregs. Receptors were amplified or captured by multiplex PCR. The sequencing machine was an Ion Torrent PGM. Adaptor-ligated barcode primers were used to amplify TRBV12-4/TRBJ1-2 clonotypes in the approximately 24-patient analysis. TCRdb reprocessing: public reads trimmed at Q25 with fastp, clones called with MiXCR, in-frame beta chains kept. Each CDR3 protein appears once, grouped with its most common genes and DNA. This sample lists some 300 distinct CDR3 sequences; over 9% were detected once. The ten largest clonotypes hold 21% of the sample. Sequencing was done on a sample of Tregs sorted from blood. All receptors come from a female donor with breast cancer.

In its sample, this clonotype was seen once. The chain uses TRBV12-3 or TRBV12-4 and TRBJ1-2; 10 bases fit TRBD1. With V trimmed by 6 bases and J by 4 bases, 8 bases remained unmatched. The CDR3 contains 15 residues. The CDR3 DNA is TGTGCCAGCAGCCCTGAGGGACAGGGGACCTATGGCTACACCTTC. The encoded protein is CASSPEGQGTYGYTF.

Relative to its sample, this clonotype is large. The chain employs TRBV12-3 or TRBV12-4 and TRBJ1-2; D gene ambiguous. The V and J ends lost 8 bases and 6 bases respectively, with 16 bases between them. This CDR3 region has 13 residues. The DNA for the CDR3 is TGTGCCAGCTCCCAGGCGGTATCGAATGGCTACACCTTC. Its protein is CASSQAVSNGYTF.

This clonotype rates as large. The chain combines TRBV12-3 or TRBV12-4 with TRBJ1-2; D gene ambiguous. Trimming shortened V by 6 bases and J by 7 bases, and 9 bases separated the two germline ends. This CDR3 region has 11 residues. CDR3 coding DNA: TGTGCCAGCAGGCGGGGAGGTGGCTACACCTTC. It is translated as CASRRGGGYTF.

This clonotype ranks as medium-sized. The V gene is TRBV12-3 or TRBV12-4, the J gene TRBJ1-2; D gene uncertain. Trimming shortened V by 2 bases and J by 3 bases, and 4 bases separated the two germline ends. The CDR3 is 12 amino acids. The CDR3 bases are TGTGCCAGCAGTTTAAATTACTATGGCTACACCTTC. Translation: CASSLNYYGYTF.

V is TRBV12-3 or TRBV12-4 and J is TRBJ1-2; D may be TRBD1 (5 bases). V lost 3 bases and J 5 bases, leaving 13 bases between the germline ends. The CDR3 is made up of 14 amino acids. The chain's CDR3 is CASSFPGSRYGYTF. CDR3 in DNA: TGTGCCAGCAGTTTCCCAGGGTCTCGGTATGGCTACACCTTC.

Within the sample, this clonotype is hyperexpanded. The genes are TRBV12-3 or TRBV12-4 and TRBJ1-2; D unclear. V was clipped by 1 base and J by 3 bases, with 6 bases between them. This CDR3 has 13 residues. In DNA form, the CDR3 reads TGTGCCAGCAGTTTAGGGCAGGACTATGGCTACACCTTC. This encodes CASSLGQDYGYTF.

Judged by abundance, this clonotype is large. The chain joins TRBV12-3 or TRBV12-4 to TRBJ1-2; TRBD1 might be the D (5 bases). This CDR3 has 14 amino acids. V dropped 5 bases and J dropped 2 bases, with 12 bases sitting between them. The CDR3 is CASSPDSLNYGYTF. The CDR3 region has the DNA TGTGCCAGCAGTCCAGACAGCCTCAACTATGGCTACACCTTC.

By share, this clonotype counts as large. The chain joins TRBV12-3 or TRBV12-4 to TRBJ1-2; 10 bases line up with TRBD1. The CDR3 loop spans 14 amino acids. V lost 5 bases to trimming and J lost 4 bases; unmatched junction nucleotides: 4. The CDR3 region has the DNA TGTGCCAGCAGTCCAAGGGACAGGGGCTATGGCTACACCTTC. Amino acids: CASSPRDRGYGYTF.

V usage is TRBV12-3 or TRBV12-4 and J usage is TRBJ1-2; D uncertain. This CDR3 spans 11 amino acids. V lost 5 bases and J 7 bases, leaving 8 bases between the germline ends. CDR3 DNA sequence: TGTGCCAGCAGTATACAGCTTGGCTACACCTTC. This sequence encodes CASSIQLGYTF.

In this sample, this clonotype is large. The chain has TRBV12-3 or TRBV12-4 and TRBJ1-2; D possibly corresponds to TRBD1 (6 bases). This CDR3 has 14 amino acids. Trimming stripped 6 bases from V and 0 bases from J, with 11 bases between. Here the CDR3 DNA reads TGTGCCAGCAGCCTCCGACAGGCTAACTATGGCTACACCTTC. Protein sequence: CASSLRQANYGYTF.